This T cell receptor beta chain was identified during a study of T-cell memory formation after mild COVID-19. TCRdb processed the 5' RACE reads anew with MiXCR; each CDR3 protein has one entry. Counted here are about 350,000 distinct CDR3 sequences, roughly 15% occurring once; the ten biggest clones make up about a fifth. CDR3 length: 15 residues. Trimming pared 1 base from V and 4 bases from J, leaving 11 bases between. The germline V gene has CDR1 SGHAT and CDR2 FQNNGV. The chain joins TRBV11-2 to TRBJ2-1, with D tentatively TRBD1 (5 bases). The sequence came from a man younger than 35 who had mild COVID-19 (a few samples of this study predate the infection). Cell type and time point are not known. Material: PBMCs or a T cell subset sorted from them (not recorded which). CDR3 protein: CASSLVGEQYNEQFF. CDR3 in DNA: TGTGCCAGCAGCTTAGTAGGGGAACAGTACAATGAGCAGTTCTTC.